This TCR beta chain was retrieved from a study of T cells after yellow fever vaccination. The overall study: Any fraction with a low cell number was prepared using SMART-Seq v4 Ultra Low Input. Study-level results: Abundant bulk-population clonotypes could contaminate the FACS-sorted repertoires.

Comments on this clonotype: Its antigen remains unidentified.

Making TCR cDNA involved 5'RACE template switching, which added UMIs and a universal primer site. TCRdb re-called the 5' RACE reads with MiXCR, one entry per CDR3 protein. There are just under 600,000 distinct CDR3 sequences in the sample; 13% occur only once, and roughly an eighth lies in the top ten. The junction had 5 bases not matched to a gene; V was cut back by 0 bases and J by 4 bases. The CDR3 covers 15 residues. Germline assignment: CDR1 SGHTA and CDR2 FQGNSA. Sequencing used PBMCs, obtained on the day of the yellow fever booster vaccination. The sequence was collected from a man aged 25-40 years who received the YFV17D yellow fever vaccine. J is TRBJ2-7 and V is TRBV7-2, with TRBD2 identical over 8 bases. The CDR3 here is CASSLAGLAAYEQYF. The CDR3 DNA follows: TGTGCCAGCAGCTTAGCAGGACTAGCAGCGTACGAGCAGTACTTC. Combining the CDR3 with reference TRBV7-2 and TRBJ2-7 gives the whole variable domain GAGVSQSPSNKVTEKGKDVELRCDPISGHTALYWYRQSLGQGLEFLIYFQGNSAPDKSGLPSDRFSAERTGGSVSTLTIQRTQQEDSAVYLCASSLAGLAAYEQYFGPGTRLTVT.